Listed below are T cell receptor beta chains from one sample, sequenced in a study of blood T cell repertoires in COVID-19. Sequencing was performed with immunoSEQ multiplex PCR; in TCRdb, only in-frame clones are kept and a portion is missing. Of roughly 260,000 clones detected, roughly 90% appear once; the ten largest clones hold 10% to 12%. Sequences were obtained from peripheral blood. These receptor sequences come from a woman aged 25 to 39 with COVID-19, enrolled during active disease. CDR3s leave out the opening cysteine and the closing phenylalanine or tryptophan. Expanded clones are given a class, and other clones once, few, many or no size at all.

J,V,size,CDR3
TRBJ2-5,TRBV6-5,.,ASRKGAGVETQY
TRBJ1-1,TRBV7-2,.,ASRRLGGTEAF
TRBJ2-7,TRBV7-2,.,ASSPSYEQY
TRBJ1-3,TRBV11-2,once,ASSLDRGLLGNTIY
TRBJ2-5,TRBV4-1,once,ASSQDAGTSGRVTQY
TRBJ2-7,TRBV6-6,.,ASSTRGPHEQY
TRBJ2-1,TRBV24-1,.,ATSDFAGLSSYNEQF
TRBJ2-1,TRBV7-9,.,ASSPTPLKRF
TRBJ2-7,TRBV28,.,ASSEGSYEQY
TRBJ1-4,TRBV2,.,ASGPTTNEKLF
TRBJ2-2,TRBV27,.,ASSFSSGSPGELF
TRBJ2-7,TRBV14,.,ASSQGNSYEQY
TRBJ1-1,TRBV28,.,ASSPPAGGAF
TRBJ2-5,TRBV27,.,ASSSRGGEGTQY
TRBJ2-7,TRBV28,.,ASSPRGAGVYEQY
TRBJ1-3,TRBV21-1,.,ASSGQGRNTIY
TRBJ2-5,TRBV12-3/TRBV12-4,.,ASSLGGGETQY
TRBJ2-3,TRBV19,.,ASSTTGLAEDTDTQY
TRBJ2-7,TRBV3-1/TRBV3-2,once,ASSQGLAVEQY
TRBJ2-7,TRBV6-2/TRBV6-3,once,ASSRDSTYEQY
TRBJ2-3,TRBV12-5,.,ASGLGDTSTDTQY
TRBJ1-5,TRBV3-1/TRBV3-2,.,ASSPWRGESQPQH
TRBJ2-1,TRBV19,.,ASSMGVWDYRSDEQF
TRBJ2-7,TRBV10-3,once,AISDILAGEYEQY
TRBJ1-1,TRBV2,.,ASSEGAPV
TRBJ2-1,TRBV4-1,.,ASRPGFGNYNEQF
TRBJ2-1,TRBV2,.,ASWGVIPYNEQF